What follows are 22 T cell receptor beta chains derived from one specimen sequenced in a study of vaccination effects on CD4 cells after COVID-19. These receptors' targets are unknown. Data came from immunoSEQ multiplex PCR; TCRdb stores just in-frame clones and leaves some out. The sample comprises under 80,000 clones, roughly two thirds of which are singletons, and over 4.5% rests with the top ten. After expansion with viral peptide pools in the ViraFEST assay, antigen-specific CD4+ T cells were sequenced. Upon completion of around ten days in culture, CD4+ T cells were isolated. The person was diagnosed with PCR-confirmed SARS-CoV-2 infection between March and December 2020. Sequencing was performed on CD4+ T cells from PBMCs cultured with HIV peptides, taken before COVID-19 vaccination. Noted subset: HIV-1 Nef peptide pool negative control/reference culture. The receptors originated from a human donor who had a prior SARS-CoV-2 infection.

The chain recombines TRBV19 with TRBJ1-2; D perhaps matches TRBD1 (6 bases). The V end lost 0 bases, the J end lost 5 bases, and 16 bases lay between the germline ends. The CDR3 contains 16 residues. Germline V gene sequence: CDR1 LNHDA, CDR2 SQIVND (reference sequence). Here the CDR3 reads CASSIDRRGAAYGYTF. The CDR3 DNA is TGTGCCAGTAGTATAGATCGTAGGGGGGCGGCGTATGGCTACACCTTC.

This clone showed up just a few times. V and J are TRBV18 and TRBJ1-3; D unclear. Germline values: CDR1 KGHSH, CDR2 LQKENI. Trimming cost V 3 bases and J 1 base, with 13 bases left between them. The CDR3 spans 16 residues. The CDR3 loop is CASSPTGPPSGNTIYF. DNA for the CDR3: TGTGCCAGCTCACCGACCGGGCCGCCGTCTGGAAACACCATATATTTT.

The sample holds one count of this clone. This chain connects TRBV5-6 to TRBJ2-5; maybe TRBD2 (6 bases). CDR3 length: 14 residues. The germline V gene encodes CDR1 SGHDT and CDR2 YYEEEE. Trimming pared 0 bases from V and 4 bases from J, leaving 10 bases between. The CDR3 loop reads CASSLVSGRETQYF. The CDR3 nucleotides read TGTGCCAGCAGCTTGGTTAGCGGAAGAGAGACCCAGTACTTC.

The J gene is TRBJ1-4, the V gene TRBV7-2, with TRBD1 identical over 7 bases. The germline gives CDR1 SGHTA, CDR2 FQGNSA. V shed 6 bases and J 6 bases; nucleotides not matched to a gene: 7. CDR3 length: 14 residues. The CDR3 loop reads CASSPRQGDEKLFF. The CDR3 DNA follows: TGTGCCAGCAGTCCGCGACAGGGAGATGAAAAACTGTTTTTT.

V gene TRBV2 combines with J gene TRBJ1-5; D gene uncertain. V was clipped by 2 bases and J by 7 bases, with 12 bases between them. CDR1 is SNHLY, CDR2 FYNNEI, per germline. This CDR3 is 14 amino acids long. The CDR3 reads CASSELRLGQPQHF. CDR3 bases: TGTGCCAGCAGTGAATTGAGGTTGGGGCAGCCCCAGCATTTT. Full variable domain (outside the CDR3, taken from reference TRBV2 and TRBJ1-5): EPEVTQTPSHQVTQMGQEVILRCVPISNHLYFYWYRQILGQKVEFLVSFYNNEISEKSEIFDDQFSVERPDGSNFTLKIRSTKLEDSAMYFCASSELRLGQPQHFGDGTRLSIL.

The chain is built from TRBV5-1 and TRBJ2-3, with 16 bases matching TRBD2. Germline V gene sequence: CDR1 SGHRS, CDR2 YFSETQ. This CDR3 is built from 20 residues. Trimming removed 4 bases from V and 5 bases from J; junction bases left unmatched: 16. The CDR3 is CASSLKGTSGRGRGRDTQYF. The DNA for the CDR3 is TGCGCCAGCAGCCTGAAAGGGACTAGCGGGAGGGGTAGAGGTAGAGATACGCAGTATTTT.

The chain uses TRBV5-4 and TRBJ2-2; tentative D call: TRBD1 (6 bases). The ends were cut back, 0 bases at V and 0 bases at J, with 9 bases in the middle. This CDR3 is built from 16 residues. The germline CDR1 and CDR2 sequences are SGHNT and YYREEE (reference sequence). CDR3 DNA: TGTGCCAGCAGCTTGGTGGACAGCCCGAACACCGGGGAGCTGTTTTTT. Residues: CASSLVDSPNTGELFF.

V and J are TRBV10-3 and TRBJ1-4; TRBD1 agrees at 8 bases. J gave up 5 bases and V 6 bases, and 5 bases lay outside the gene matches. The CDR3 is 14 residues long. Germline V gene sequence: CDR1 ENHRY, CDR2 SYGVKD. The CDR3 region is CAIRAGQENEKLFF. CDR3 bases: TGTGCCATCAGGGCGGGACAGGAGAATGAAAAACTGTTTTTT.

V is TRBV5-6 and J is TRBJ2-1; D unclear. This CDR3 region has 13 residues. V shed 4 bases and J shed 10 bases, with 15 bases lying between them. The germline gives CDR1 SGHDT, CDR2 YYEEEE. CDR3 coding DNA: TGTGCCAGCAGCGGCGACCGAGTCGGGGAGCAGTTCTTC. It translates to CASSGDRVGEQFF.

This clone was counted between two and nine times. Other DNA sequences of this sample code for an identical CDR3. V usage is TRBV12-3 or TRBV12-4 and J usage is TRBJ1-2; D gene unclear. The CDR3 contains 11 residues. The V end lost 1 base, the J end lost 5 bases, and 2 bases lay between the germline ends. The CDR3 DNA reads as TGTGCCAGCAGTTTAGGGTATGGCTACACCTTC. Amino acids: CASSLGYGYTF.

A note on this clone: In the same sample, other DNA sequences code for this CDR3. The rearrangement joins TRBV5-1 to TRBJ1-2; possibly TRBD1 for D (6 bases). CDR1 is SGHRS and CDR2 is YFSETQ in the germline V gene. The CDR3 length is 13 residues. V shed 0 bases and J shed 8 bases, with 11 bases lying between them. CDR3 sequence reads: CASSLDREGGYTF. The CDR3 nucleotides read TGCGCCAGCAGCTTGGACAGGGAAGGCGGCTACACCTTC.

This rearrangement joins TRBV5-1 to TRBJ1-1; no clear D gene. CDR1 SGHRS and CDR2 YFSETQ come from the germline V gene. The CDR3 spans 15 residues. Trimming took 0 bases from V and 5 from J, leaving 14 bases between them. For the CDR3, the DNA is TGCGCCAGCAGCTTGGACGGGTGGCGGAGGACTGAAGCTTTCTTT. It is translated as CASSLDGWRRTEAFF.

The CDR3 DNA follows: TGTGCCAGCAGCTTAGCGTATATTGGCGGGGGGGCCCTGGCTGAGCAGTACTTC. Translating it yields CASSLAYIGGGALAEQYF. This chain uses TRBV7-2 with TRBJ2-7, with 9 bases fitting TRBD2. There are 18 residues in the CDR3. J gave up 7 bases and V 0 bases, and 16 bases lay outside the gene matches. The germline V gene encodes CDR1 SGHTA and CDR2 FQGNSA.

This chain links TRBV5-1 with TRBJ2-7; either TRBD1 or TRBD2 may supply D (5 bases each). V was shortened by 4 bases and J by 5 bases, with 22 bases between the two germline ends. Germline V gene data show CDR1 as SGHRS and CDR2 as YFSETQ. This CDR3 spans 16 amino acids. The CDR3 nucleotides are TGCGCCAGCAGCCCAGCTCGAGGGGCCTGGGTCGACGAGCAGTACTTC. Protein sequence: CASSPARGAWVDEQYF.

The chain carries TRBV7-3 and TRBJ1-3; D is perhaps TRBD1 (6 bases). Trimming cost V 10 bases and J 2 bases, with 12 bases left between them. The CDR3 has 13 amino acids. Germline CDR1 reads SGHTA; CDR2 reads FQGTGA. Written as DNA, the CDR3 is TGTGCCATCAACAGGGCAACTGGAAACACCATATATTTT. Translating gives CAINRATGNTIYF.

The gene calls are TRBV6-5 and TRBJ2-3, with D possibly being TRBD1 (5 bases). The germline V gene has CDR1 MNHEY and CDR2 SVGAGI. This CDR3 region has 15 residues. Trimming took 4 bases from V and 3 from J, leaving 14 bases between them. CDR3 bases: TGTGCCAGCAGTTCCCGCCAGGGTTGGACAGATACGCAGTATTTT. Encoded protein: CASSSRQGWTDTQYF.

CDR3 sequence reads: CASSLSNQPQHF. The CDR3 bases are TGTGCCAGCAGTCTTAGCAATCAGCCCCAGCATTTT. The rearrangement links TRBV2 to TRBJ1-5; D remains ambiguous. Trimming shortened V by 5 bases and J by 0 bases, and 2 bases separated the two germline ends. Germline V gives CDR1 SNHLY, CDR2 FYNNEI. This CDR3 spans 12 amino acids.

The V gene is TRBV25-1, the J gene TRBJ2-3, with a tentative D call TRBD1 (6 bases). CDR3 length: 13 residues. Per germline, CDR1 MGHDK and CDR2 SYGVNS. V lost 6 bases and J lost 1, with 8 bases in between. DNA of the CDR3: TGTGCCAGCAGGAGACAGGGCACAGATACGCAGTATTTT. It specifies CASRRQGTDTQYF.

This chain links TRBV6-1 with TRBJ2-7; 10 bases are shared with TRBD1. The germline CDR1 and CDR2 sequences are MNHNS and SASEGT. This CDR3 contains 16 residues. V shed 4 bases, J shed 3 bases, and the junction held 9 bases outside the gene matches. The CDR3 region has the DNA TGTGCCAGCAGTGCGGAGGACAGGGGGTTCGGCTACGAGCAGTACTTC. This translates into CASSAEDRGFGYEQYF.

The J gene is TRBJ2-5, the V gene TRBV5-5; maybe TRBD1 (5 bases). V lost 1 base and J 5 bases, leaving 12 bases between the germline ends. Germline V gives CDR1 SGHKS, CDR2 YYEKEE (reference sequence). The CDR3 covers 14 residues. The CDR3 bases are TGTGCCAGCAGCTTGTTGGCAGGGTTGGAGACCCAGTACTTC. This gives the protein CASSLLAGLETQYF.

The J gene is TRBJ2-5, the V gene TRBV15; possibly TRBD1 for D (5 bases). There are 16 residues in the CDR3. CDR1 is LNHNV, CDR2 YYDKDF, per germline (reference sequence). The V end was cut by 4 bases, the J end by 0 bases, with 15 bases between. The CDR3 is CATSKNRIRYQETQYF. As DNA, the CDR3 is TGTGCCACCAGCAAAAACAGGATACGGTACCAAGAGACCCAGTACTTC.

The chain joins TRBV30 to TRBJ2-2, with D unresolved. V was clipped by 2 bases and J by 6 bases, with 13 bases between them. Looked up from germline, CDR1 is GTSNPN and CDR2 is SVGIG (reference sequence). The CDR3 loop spans 14 amino acids. The CDR3 loop reads CAWSKGLKAGELFF. CDR3 sequence (DNA): TGTGCCTGGAGTAAGGGCCTGAAGGCCGGGGAGCTGTTTTTT. The whole variable domain, remainder taken from reference TRBV30 and TRBJ2-2, is SQTIHQWPATLVQPVGSPLSLECTVEGTSNPNLYWYRQAAGRGLQLLFYSVGIGQISSEVPQNLSASRPQDRQFILSSKKLLLSDSGFYLCAWSKGLKAGELFFGEGSRLTVL.